This T cell receptor (beta chain) was documented in a study of T cells expressing NK-cell markers. Study-wide context: Sorted CD3+CD56-NKG2C+, CD3+CD56+NKG2C- and CD3+CD56+NKG2C+ T cells were the source of the TCR beta repertoires. General observations from the study: The study found dominant NKG2C+ clonotypes at about 1.0-7.0% of CD8+ T cells in about six donors.

In the case of this clonotype: Its cognate antigen is unknown.

TCR beta libraries carry UMIs added by 5'RACE template switching. TCRdb reprocessed the 5' RACE reads, keeping one entry per CDR3 protein, no DNA. Its table records about 450,000 distinct CDR3 sequences. Germline V gives CDR1 MNHEY, CDR2 SVGEGT. The CDR3 length is 20 residues. The origin of this receptor is a woman between 18 and 69 years old in good health. The V call is TRBV6-2 or TRBV6-3, the J call TRBJ2-2; as DNA is missing, the TRBD1 call by TCRdb cannot be tested. Specimen: blood T cells: a sorted CD56 or NKG2C T cell subset, CD4+ or CD8+ T cells, or bulk PBMC T cells (not recorded which). This CDR3 is CASSYEGTGTGVKNTGELFF.